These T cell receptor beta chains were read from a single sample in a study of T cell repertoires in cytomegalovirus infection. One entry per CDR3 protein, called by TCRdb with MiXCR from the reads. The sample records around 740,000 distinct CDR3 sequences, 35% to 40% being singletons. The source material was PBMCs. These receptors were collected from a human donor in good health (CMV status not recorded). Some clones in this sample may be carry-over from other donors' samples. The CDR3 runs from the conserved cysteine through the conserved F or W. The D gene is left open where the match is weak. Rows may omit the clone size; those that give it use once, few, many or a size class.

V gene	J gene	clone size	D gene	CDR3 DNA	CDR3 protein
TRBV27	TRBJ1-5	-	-	TGTGCCAGCAGTTTATTCGGGACGGATCAGCCCCAGCATTTT	CASSLFGTDQPQHF
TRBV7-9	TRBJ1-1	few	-	TGTGCCAGCAGCTTAGGTTTCTCGGGAGACATGAACACTGAAGCTTTCTTT	CASSLGFSGDMNTEAFF
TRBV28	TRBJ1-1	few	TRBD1	TGTGCCAGCAGTTTGTCCATTACAGGGGGGGCCGAAGCTTTCTTT	CASSLSITGGAEAFF
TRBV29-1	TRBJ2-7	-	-	TGCAGCGTCGCCGCCGCCGGGGAGCAGTACTTC	CSVAAAGEQYF
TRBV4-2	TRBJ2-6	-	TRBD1	TGTGCCAGCAGCCATAAGGGGACAGGGCGCTCTGGGGCCAACGTCCTGACTTTC	CASSHKGTGRSGANVLTF
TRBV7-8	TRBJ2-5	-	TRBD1	TGTGCCAGCAGCTTATCGACGGGACAGGGCCAAGAGACCCAGTACTTC	CASSLSTGQGQETQYF
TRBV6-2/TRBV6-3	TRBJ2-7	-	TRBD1	TGTGCCACCCGCGACAGGGGACTGTACGAGCAGTACTTC	CATRDRGLYEQYF
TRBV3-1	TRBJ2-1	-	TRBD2	TGTGCCAGCAGCGGGACTAGCGGGAGGGTTGGTGAGCAGTTCTTC	CASSGTSGRVGEQFF
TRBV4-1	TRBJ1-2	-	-	TGCGCCAGCAGCCAAGAGCTGAGGCCCCATGGCTACACCTTC	CASSQELRPHGYTF
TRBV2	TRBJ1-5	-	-	TGTGCCAGCAGATTAGGACAGAATAGCAATCAGCCCCAGCATTTT	CASRLGQNSNQPQHF
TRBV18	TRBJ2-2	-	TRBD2	TGTGCCAGCTCCCGGACTAGCGGGATTACCGGGGAGCTGTTTTTT	CASSRTSGITGELFF
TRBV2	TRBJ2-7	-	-	TGTGCCAGCAGTGAAGACAGAGGTCTTTACGAGCAGTACTTC	CASSEDRGLYEQYF
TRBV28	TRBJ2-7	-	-	TGTGCCAGCAGTTTGGGCAGCGCCGTCGACGAGCAGTACTTC	CASSLGSAVDEQYF
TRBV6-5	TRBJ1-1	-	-	TGTGCCAGCAGTTACAGTTTCAGGAATGGGAACACTGAAGCTTTCTTT	CASSYSFRNGNTEAFF
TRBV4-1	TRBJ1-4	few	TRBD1	TGCGCCAGCAGCCAAGACCCGGGACAGGATGAAAAACTGTTTTTT	CASSQDPGQDEKLFF
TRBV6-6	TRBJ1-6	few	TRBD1	TGTGCCAGCAGTTACGACAGGGGGCGTAATTCACCCCTCCACTTT	CASSYDRGRNSPLHF
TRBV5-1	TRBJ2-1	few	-	TGCGCCAGCCGGACTACAGGGAGAAGGAATGAGCAGTTCTTC	CASRTTGRRNEQFF
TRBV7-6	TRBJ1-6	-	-	TGTGCCAGCAGCTTGACGGCTTATAATTCACCCCGCCCCTTT	CASSLTAYNSPRPF
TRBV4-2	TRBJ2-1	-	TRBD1	TGTGCCAGCAGCCAGCCCAGGGGGCTGGGTGCCTACAATGAGCAGTTCTTC	CASSQPRGLGAYNEQFF
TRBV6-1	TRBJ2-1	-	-	TGTGCCAGCAGAATGAAGGGGGGACGGTCCTACAATGAGCAGTTCTTC	CASRMKGGRSYNEQFF
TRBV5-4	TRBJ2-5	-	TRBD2	TGTGCCAGCAGCTTGGACCTTACTAGCGGTGCGACCCAGTACTTC	CASSLDLTSGATQYF
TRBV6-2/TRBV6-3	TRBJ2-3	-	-	TGTGCCGCGCAAGATCCCCAAGATACGCAGTATTTT	CAAQDPQDTQYF
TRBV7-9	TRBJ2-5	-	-	TGTGCCAGCAGCTCCGGGATTTACAAAGAGACCCAGTACTTC	CASSSGIYKETQYF
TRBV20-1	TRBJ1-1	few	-	TGCAGTGCCAGTCGAGTGAACACTGAAGCTTTCTTT	CSASRVNTEAFF
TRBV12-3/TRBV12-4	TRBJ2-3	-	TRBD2	TGTGCCAGCAGTCCACTAGCGGGGGATTCAGATACGCAGTATTTT	CASSPLAGDSDTQYF
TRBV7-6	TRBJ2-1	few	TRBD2	TGTGCCAGCAGCTTAATCTGGGGTGGCGGGAGGATCAATGAGCAGTTCTTC	CASSLIWGGGRINEQFF
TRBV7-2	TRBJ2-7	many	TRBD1	TGTGCCAGCAGATTAGGACAGGGACCCTACGAGCAGTACTTC	CASRLGQGPYEQYF
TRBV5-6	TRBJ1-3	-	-	TGTGCCAGCAGTGGACGCTTTCTTGGAAACACCATATATTTT	CASSGRFLGNTIYF
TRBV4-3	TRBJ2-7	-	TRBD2	TGCGCCAGCAGCCAAGATTTTCGACTAGCGGGCTCCTACGCGCCGTACTTC	CASSQDFRLAGSYAPYF
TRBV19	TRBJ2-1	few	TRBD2	TGTGCCACCGACTCCGGGACTAGCGGGAGCGATGAGCAGTTCTTC	CATDSGTSGSDEQFF
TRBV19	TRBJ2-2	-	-	TGTGCCAGTAGATTAGGACAAGCGAACACCGGGGAGCTGTTTTTT	CASRLGQANTGELFF
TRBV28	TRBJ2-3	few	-	TGTGCCAGCAGTTTAGGGGACTCGAACACAGATACGCAGTATTTT	CASSLGDSNTDTQYF
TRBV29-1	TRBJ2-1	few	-	TGCAGCGTCTCGCTATCGGGGCTTTACAATGAGCAGTTCTTC	CSVSLSGLYNEQFF
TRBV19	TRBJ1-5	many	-	TGTGCCAGTAGTGCCCATACCAATCAGCCCCAGCATTTT	CASSAHTNQPQHF
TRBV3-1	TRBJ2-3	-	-	TGTGCCAGCAGCCAAGATGAGACAACCACAGATACGCAGTATTTT	CASSQDETTTDTQYF
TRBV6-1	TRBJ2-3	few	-	TGTGCCAGCAGTGAAAAGGACAGAATCACAGATACGCAGTATTTT	CASSEKDRITDTQYF
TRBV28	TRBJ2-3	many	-	TGTGCCAGCAGCCCCCACGGTCTAGGAGACCGACCGGATACGCAGTATTTT	CASSPHGLGDRPDTQYF
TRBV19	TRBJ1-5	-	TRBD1	TGTGCCAGTTTGTTGATGGGAGAGGGGGCAAATCAGCCCCAGCATTTT	CASLLMGEGANQPQHF
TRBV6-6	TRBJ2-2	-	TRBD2	TGTGCCAGCAGGGAGCGGGGGGCAGGCGGGGAGCTGTTTTTT	CASRERGAGGELFF
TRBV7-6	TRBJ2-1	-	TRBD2	TGTGCCAGCAGCCCTCGGACTAGCGGGGGCCTTTACAATGAGCAGTTCTTC	CASSPRTSGGLYNEQFF
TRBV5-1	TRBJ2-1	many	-	TGCGCCAGCAGCCGGGACTTGTCCTACAATGAGCAGTTCTTC	CASSRDLSYNEQFF
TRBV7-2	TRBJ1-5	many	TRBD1	TGTGCCAGCAGCTTAGGGCAGGGGGCGTGGCAGCCCCAGCATTTT	CASSLGQGAWQPQHF
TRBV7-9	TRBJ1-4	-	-	TGTGCCAGCAGCTTAGGAGGCGGGGCGTGGGGTGAAAAACTGTTTTTT	CASSLGGGAWGEKLFF
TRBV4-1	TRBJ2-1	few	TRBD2	TGCGCCAGCAGCCTCCCGGGACTAGCTATGGATGAGCAGTTCTTC	CASSLPGLAMDEQFF
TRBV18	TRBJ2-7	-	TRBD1	TGTGCCAGCTCACTTAACGTTCACCGACAGGGGGATGAGCAGTACTTC	CASSLNVHRQGDEQYF
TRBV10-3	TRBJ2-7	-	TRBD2	TGTGCCATCAGTGGGGCGCTAGCGGGGGGGCTGGAGGCCTACGAGCAGTACTTC	CAISGALAGGLEAYEQYF
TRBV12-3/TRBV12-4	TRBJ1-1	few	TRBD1	TGTGCCAGCAGTCCAATCCTTGGACAGGGGAACACTGAAGCTTTCTTT	CASSPILGQGNTEAFF
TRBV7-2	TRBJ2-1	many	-	TGTGCCAGCAGCTTAGTTTCGATCAATGAGCAGTTCTTC	CASSLVSINEQFF
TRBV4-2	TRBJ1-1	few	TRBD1	TGTGCCAGCAGCGCCCGGACAGGGGGCATTTTTTTTACTGAAGCTTTCTTT	CASSARTGGIFFTEAFF
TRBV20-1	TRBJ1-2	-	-	TGCAGTGCTAAAGGCTATGGCTACACCTTC	CSAKGYGYTF
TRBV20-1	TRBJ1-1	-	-	TGCAGTGCTAGACCACAAACAGCGAACACTGAAGCTTTCTTT	CSARPQTANTEAFF
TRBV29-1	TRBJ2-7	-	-	TGCAGCGTTGTGCAGGGCTTCTACGAGCAGTACTTC	CSVVQGFYEQYF
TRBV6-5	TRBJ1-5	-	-	TGTGCCAGCAGTCGGGGGAATGAGCAGCCCCAGCATTTT	CASSRGNEQPQHF
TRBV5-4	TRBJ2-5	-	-	TGTGCCAGCAGCCTGGGGGCAGGGTTTTCACAAGAGACCCAGTACTTC	CASSLGAGFSQETQYF
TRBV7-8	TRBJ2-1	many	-	TGTGCCAGCAGCTTATCCGGACAGATGGGGTTCTTC	CASSLSGQMGFF
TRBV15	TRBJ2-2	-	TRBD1	TGTGCCACCAGCAGAGATCTAAGGACAGGGGGCACGGTCGGGGAGCTGTTTTTT	CATSRDLRTGGTVGELFF
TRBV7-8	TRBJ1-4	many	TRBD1	TGTGCCAGCAGCCCGCCGACAGGGGAGACTGAAAAACTGTTTTTT	CASSPPTGETEKLFF
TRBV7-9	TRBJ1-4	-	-	TGTGCCAGCAGCCGGGAGGGAAGCACTAATGAAAAACTGTTTTTT	CASSREGSTNEKLFF